This TCR beta chain is drawn from a study of radiotherapy plus CTLA-4 blockade in lung cancer. Study summary: Objective responses were documented in around 20% of patients, with disease control in roughly 30%.

Remarks on this clone: Its cognate antigen is unknown.

Profiled with immunoSEQ multiplex PCR; TCRdb holds only in-frame clones, not every one. The data contain approximately 80,000 clones, under 90% of them singletons. General observations from the study: Reportedly, early blood T cell clone dynamics best predicted response, with interferon-beta. Researchers report tumor-derived TCR clones expanding in blood after radiotherapy plus ipilimumab.

Focal radiation with ipilimumab CTLA-4 blockade was given to patients with chemo-refractory metastatic non-small-cell lung cancer. This TCR was sampled from a human donor with non-small cell lung cancer who had stable disease on radiotherapy plus ipilimumab. Source: peripheral blood, taken from a patient treated with radiotherapy plus ipilimumab.

As DNA, the CDR3 is TGCGCCAGCAGCCAAATTCCTAGCGGGGCAGCCTACGAGCAGTACTTC. Translation gives CASSQIPSGAAYEQYF. The V and J genes are TRBV4-1 and TRBJ2-7, with 9 bases identical to TRBD2. V trimming: 2 bases; J trimming: 2 bases; junction bases outside the gene matches: 7. This CDR3 comprises 16 residues. Per germline, CDR1 MGHRA and CDR2 YSYEKL.